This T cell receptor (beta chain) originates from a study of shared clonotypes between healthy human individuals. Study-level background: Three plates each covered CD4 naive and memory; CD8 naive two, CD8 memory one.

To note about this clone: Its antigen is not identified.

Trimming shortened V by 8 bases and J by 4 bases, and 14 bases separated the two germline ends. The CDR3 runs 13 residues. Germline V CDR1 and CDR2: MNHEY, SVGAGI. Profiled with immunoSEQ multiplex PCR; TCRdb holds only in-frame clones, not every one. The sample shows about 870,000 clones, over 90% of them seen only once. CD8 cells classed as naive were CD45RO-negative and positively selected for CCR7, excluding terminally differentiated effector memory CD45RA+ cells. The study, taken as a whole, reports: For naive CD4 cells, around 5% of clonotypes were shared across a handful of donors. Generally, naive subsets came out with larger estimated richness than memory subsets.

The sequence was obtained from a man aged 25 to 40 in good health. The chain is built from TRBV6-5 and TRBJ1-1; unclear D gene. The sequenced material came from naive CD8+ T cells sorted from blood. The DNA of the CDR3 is TGTGCCAGCGGTGGGTACCCTTTCACTGAAGCTTTCTTT. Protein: CASGGYPFTEAFF.